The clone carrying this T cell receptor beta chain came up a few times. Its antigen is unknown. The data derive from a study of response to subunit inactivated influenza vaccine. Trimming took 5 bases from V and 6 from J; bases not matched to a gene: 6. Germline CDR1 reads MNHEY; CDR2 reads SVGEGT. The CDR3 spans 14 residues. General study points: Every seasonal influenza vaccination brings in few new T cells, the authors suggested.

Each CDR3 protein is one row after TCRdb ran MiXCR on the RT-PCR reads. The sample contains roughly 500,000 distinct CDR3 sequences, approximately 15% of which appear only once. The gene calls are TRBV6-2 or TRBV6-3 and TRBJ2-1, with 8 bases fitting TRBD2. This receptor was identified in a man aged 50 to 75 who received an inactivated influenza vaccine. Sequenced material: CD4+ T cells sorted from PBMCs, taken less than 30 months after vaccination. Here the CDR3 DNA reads TGTGCCAGCAGTCTACCGGGACTAGTCAATGAGCAGTTCTTC. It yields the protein CASSLPGLVNEQFF.